This T cell receptor beta chain was identified in a study of CD8+CD57+ T cells in acquired aplastic anemia. Study details: Yields of DNA that came from sorted CD4+ and CD8+ cells averaged about 3.4 ug.

Overall study results and limits: Both patients and controls carried the same twenty-nine CD8+ CDR3 sequences.

Patients picked for sequencing had shown CD8+CD57+ cell expansion detected by flow cytometry. Genomic DNA, serving as template, underwent TCR beta VDJ and CDR3 profiling. TCRdb recomputed calls from the reads with MiXCR, one row per CDR3 protein. The data contain 450,000 to 600,000 distinct CDR3 sequences, approximately 32% of them seen just once; the ten biggest clones take up 0.7% to 1%. With V trimmed by 6 bases and J by 6 bases, 4 bases remained unmatched. This CDR3 contains 12 residues. This clonotype was counted ten times or more. What it binds is not known. Sequencing was done on a sample of sorted CD4+, CD8+, or CD8+CD57+ T cells (not recorded which) from PBMCs. The TCR sequence derives from a human donor with aplastic anemia. This rearrangement joins TRBV12-3 or TRBV12-4 to TRBJ2-7; 8 bases fit TRBD1. The CDR3 region has the DNA TGTGCCAGCAGCCAGGGGGCATCCGAGCAGTACTTC. Its translation: CASSQGASEQYF.